This passage covers 9 T cell receptor beta chains from one sample sequenced in a study of T-cell memory formation after mild COVID-19 (dated by TCRdb to 2020 to 2022). The library was produced with 5' RACE. The sample was run on an Illumina NovaSeq 6000. The raw public reads went through TCRdb reprocessing: fastp at Q25, MiXCR clone calling, in-frame beta chains kept. Rows are unified per CDR3 protein, each entry keeping the most common DNA and genes. This sample comprises 300,000 to 350,000 distinct CDR3 sequences, approximately 20% of them detected only once. The ten largest clones capture under 25% of the sample. The specimen sequenced was PBMCs or a T cell subset sorted from them (not recorded which). Every receptor here comes from a young man who had mild COVID-19 (a few samples of this study predate the infection). The sample titles of this study are shuffled in the database, so cell type and time point are left out; the donor was told from shared clones.

This clonotype has only a few counts. The CDR3: CASLGSNTQYF. CDR3 in DNA: TGTGCCAGCCTGGGGTCGAATACGCAGTATTTT. The chain couples TRBV6-2 or TRBV6-3 to TRBJ2-3; D is unresolved. V lost 8 bases and J lost 7, with 10 bases in between. Germline V lookup: CDR1 MNHEY, CDR2 SVGEGT. CDR3 length equals 11 residues.

This clonotype appeared a few times. The chain recombines TRBV4-1 with TRBJ2-7, with D maybe TRBD1 (6 bases). CDR1 and CDR2 (germline): MGHRA, YSYEKL. The germline V and J ends were trimmed by 3 bases and 4 bases, with 13 bases remaining between them. The CDR3 is 14 amino acids. CDR3 sequence reads: CASSHGQKAYEQYF. As DNA, the CDR3 is TGCGCCAGCAGCCATGGACAGAAGGCTTACGAGCAGTACTTC.

This clonotype was seen only a few times. The V and J genes are TRBV7-2 and TRBJ2-1, with 11 bases fitting TRBD2. Germline CDR1 SGHTA, CDR2 FQGNSA. Unmatched junction bases numbered 3, after V lost 4 bases and J lost 7 bases. This CDR3 contains 14 residues. The CDR3 protein is CASSSGLAVNEQFF. CDR3 bases: TGTGCCAGCAGCTCGGGACTAGCGGTTAATGAGCAGTTCTTC. The full variable domain, completed using reference TRBV7-2 and TRBJ2-1, is GAGVSQSPSNKVTEKGKDVELRCDPISGHTALYWYRQSLGQGLEFLIYFQGNSAPDKSGLPSDRFSAERTGGSVSTLTIQRTQQEDSAVYLCASSSGLAVNEQFFGPGTRLTVL.

The rearrangement joins TRBV7-3 to TRBJ2-2, with a possible D match to TRBD2 (6 bases). CDR1 SGHTA and CDR2 FQGTGA come from the germline V gene. This CDR3 spans 15 amino acids. Trimming cost V 8 bases and J 2 bases, with 15 bases left between them. DNA for the CDR3: TGTGCCAGCGGGAGTAGTAGCGGAAACACCGGGGAGCTGTTTTTT. This gives the protein CASGSSSGNTGELFF.

The rearrangement uses TRBV4-3 and TRBJ2-2; TRBD2 aligns across 8 bases. Germline V gives CDR1 LGHNA, CDR2 YSLEER. The CDR3 is 18 amino acids. With V trimmed by 0 bases and J by 6 bases, 12 bases remained unmatched. DNA for the CDR3: TGCGCCAGCAGCCAAGATTTGATAGCGGGGAAGAGCGCCGGGGAGCTGTTTTTT. This translates into CASSQDLIAGKSAGELFF.

This clonotype was seen ten or more times. V usage is TRBV6-2 or TRBV6-3 and J usage is TRBJ2-3; D gene ambiguous. Trimming stripped 2 bases from V and 0 bases from J, with 9 bases between. The CDR3 totals 15 residues. Germline V gene data show CDR1 as MNHEY and CDR2 as SVGEGT. CDR3 bases: TGTGCCAGCAGTTACATACAGTCCAGCACAGATACGCAGTATTTT. It encodes CASSYIQSSTDTQYF.

This clonotype has only a few counts. The genes are TRBV7-2 and TRBJ2-3; D gene ambiguous. Germline V CDR1 and CDR2: SGHTA, FQGNSA. The CDR3 loop spans 15 amino acids. V was clipped by 1 base and J by 2 bases, with 10 bases between them. CDR3 sequence reads: CASSLGRGPTDTQYF. CDR3 nucleotide sequence: TGTGCCAGCAGCTTAGGTCGCGGTCCCACAGATACGCAGTATTTT.

This chain uses TRBV7-2 with TRBJ1-5; a possible D gene is TRBD1 (6 bases). Germline V lookup: CDR1 SGHTA, CDR2 FQGNSA. With 3 bases removed from V and 7 bases from J, the gap between germline ends came to 13 bases. The CDR3 runs to 14 residues. CDR3 nucleotide sequence: TGTGCCAGCAGCTTTACAGGGCAGAAGCAGCCCCAGCATTTT. Protein product: CASSFTGQKQPQHF.

This clonotype occurred a few times. CDR3 bases: TGCAGTGCTAGAGCGGACTCACAAGCGCGGAATGAGCAGTTCTTC. It is translated as CSARADSQARNEQFF. V is TRBV20-1 and J is TRBJ2-1; D is perhaps TRBD2 (5 bases). V lost 1 base and J lost 7, with 17 bases in between. The V gene's germline CDR1 is DFQATT and CDR2 SNEGSKA (reference sequence). CDR3 length equals 15 residues.